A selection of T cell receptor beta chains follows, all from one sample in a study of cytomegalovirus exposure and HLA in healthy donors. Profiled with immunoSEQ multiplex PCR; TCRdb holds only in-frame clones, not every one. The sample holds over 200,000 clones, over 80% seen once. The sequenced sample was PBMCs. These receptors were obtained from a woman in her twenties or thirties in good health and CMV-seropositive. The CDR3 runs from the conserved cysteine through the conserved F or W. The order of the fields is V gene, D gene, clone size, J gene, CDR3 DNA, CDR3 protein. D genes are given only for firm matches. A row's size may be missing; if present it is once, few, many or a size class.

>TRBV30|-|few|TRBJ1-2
TGTGCCTGGAGTCCCCTTGGTGGCTACACCTTC
CAWSPLGGYTF
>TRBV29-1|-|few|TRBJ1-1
TGCAGCGTTGCGGGAAATTGGGGGAACACTGAAGCTTTCTTT
CSVAGNWGNTEAFF
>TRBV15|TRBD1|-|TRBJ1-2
TGTGCCACCAGCAGGGTTCAGACAGGGCCTAACTATGGCTACACCTTC
CATSRVQTGPNYGYTF
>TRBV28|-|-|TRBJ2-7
TGTGCCAGCAGGAAACAGGGAAGCCCCTACGAGCAGTACTTC
CASRKQGSPYEQYF
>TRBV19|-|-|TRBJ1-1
TGTGCCAGTAGTAGAGGGATCGCGGCTGAAGCTTTCTTT
CASSRGIAAEAFF
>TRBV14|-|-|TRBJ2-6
TGTGCCAGCAGCCAGATAGGTGTCTCTGGGGCCAACGTCCTGACTTTC
CASSQIGVSGANVLTF
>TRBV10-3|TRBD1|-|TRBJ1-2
TGTGCCATCAGGGGACAGGGGGGTAACTATGGCTACACCTTC
CAIRGQGGNYGYTF
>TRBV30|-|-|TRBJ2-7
TGTGCCTGGAGTTTAGGGGCCGAGCAGTACTTC
CAWSLGAEQYF
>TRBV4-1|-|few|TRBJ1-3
TGCGCCAGCAGCCAAGATTTTCCAGGGCGGAACACCATATATTTT
CASSQDFPGRNTIYF
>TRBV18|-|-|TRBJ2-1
TGTGCCAGCTCACCGGGTACGACAGAAGATGAGCAGTTCTTC
CASSPGTTEDEQFF
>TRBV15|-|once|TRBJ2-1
TGTGCCACCAGCGCGAGGGGGGGACCCGTTAAGGAGAGCTCCTACAATGAGCAGTTCTTC
CATSARGGPVKESSYNEQFF